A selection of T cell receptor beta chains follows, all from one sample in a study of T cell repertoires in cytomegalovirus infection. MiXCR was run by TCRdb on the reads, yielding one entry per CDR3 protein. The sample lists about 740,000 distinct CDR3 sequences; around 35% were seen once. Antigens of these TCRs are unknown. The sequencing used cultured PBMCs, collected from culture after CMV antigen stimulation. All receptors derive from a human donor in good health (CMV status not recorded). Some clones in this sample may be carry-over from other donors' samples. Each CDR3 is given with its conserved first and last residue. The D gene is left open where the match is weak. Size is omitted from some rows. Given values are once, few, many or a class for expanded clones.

TGTGCCAGCAGCGTAACACAGTTCGGCGAGCAGTACTTC	CASSVTQFGEQYF	TRBJ2-7	TRBV9	-	-
TGTGCCAGCAGTAAAACCGGGACAGTAAACACCGGGGAGCTGTTTTTT	CASSKTGTVNTGELFF	TRBJ2-2	TRBV6-4	-	TRBD1
TGTGCCACCAGCAGAGCCGGACAGTTACTGGAAAGAGGCTATGGCTACACCTTC	CATSRAGQLLERGYGYTF	TRBJ1-2	TRBV15	-	-
TGTGCCAGCAGTGATATGACAGGTGGGGAGACCCAGTACTTC	CASSDMTGGETQYF	TRBJ2-5	TRBV2	few	-
TGTGCCAGCAGCTTTACGCTCGAGCAGTACTTC	CASSFTLEQYF	TRBJ2-7	TRBV7-2	few	-
TGTGCCAGCAGACAGACAGGGCGTGAGCAGTTCTTC	CASRQTGREQFF	TRBJ2-1	TRBV6-1	-	TRBD1
TGCGCCAGCAGCTTGGACCACAGGGAAGGTAATGAGCAGTTCTTC	CASSLDHREGNEQFF	TRBJ2-1	TRBV5-1	few	-
TGCGCCAGCAGCCAAGATGAGGGGTTTGGGCCCCTCCACTTT	CASSQDEGFGPLHF	TRBJ1-6	TRBV4-1	few	-
TGTGCCAGCAGCTTCGGCGGTAGCTCCTACGAGCAGTACTTC	CASSFGGSSYEQYF	TRBJ2-7	TRBV7-9	many	-
TGTGCCAGCAGTCCAGTAGCGGGAGTGGGTGCCACAGATACGCAGTATTTT	CASSPVAGVGATDTQYF	TRBJ2-3	TRBV6-2/TRBV6-3	-	TRBD2
TGCAGTGCTAGGGCCAAGGGGCGGGCCCAAGAGACCCAGTACTTC	CSARAKGRAQETQYF	TRBJ2-5	TRBV20-1	-	-
TGTGCCAGCAGCTTAGAGGACAGGGTTGGTGGCTACACCTTC	CASSLEDRVGGYTF	TRBJ1-2	TRBV7-2	many	TRBD1